Each of the 14 T cell receptor beta chains below was sequenced from the same sample in a study of blood T cell repertoires in COVID-19. The data were produced by immunoSEQ multiplex PCR, yet TCRdb's version contains in-frame clones alone and is incomplete. The repertoire holds 250,000 or so clones, with around 90% as singletons. Input material: peripheral blood. These receptors came from a woman aged 35 to 49 who had recovered from COVID-19.

This rearrangement joins TRBV9 to TRBJ2-3, with 9 bases aligning to TRBD2. The CDR3 covers 16 residues. V was pared by 0 bases and J by 4 bases, with 6 bases of the junction left unmatched. CDR1 and CDR2 (germline): SGDLS, YYNGEE. This chain's CDR3 is CASSVGPSGAADTQYF. In nucleotides, the CDR3 is TGTGCCAGCAGCGTAGGTCCTAGCGGGGCCGCAGATACGCAGTATTTT.

In its sample, this clone was seen once. This sequence joins TRBV6-5 and TRBJ1-5; D is unclear. Per germline, CDR1 MNHEY and CDR2 SVGAGI. The CDR3 spans 15 residues. The germline V and J ends were trimmed by 6 bases and 3 bases, with 15 bases remaining between them. CDR3: CASSPTPRSNQPQHF. Written as DNA, the CDR3 is TGTGCCAGCAGCCCAACACCGAGGTCCAATCAGCCCCAGCATTTT.

This rearrangement joins TRBV18 to TRBJ2-1, with 11 bases matching TRBD2. The length of the CDR3 is 17 residues. J lost 1 base, V lost 3 bases, and 5 bases had no gene match. The V gene's germline CDR1 is KGHSH and CDR2 LQKENI. CDR3 loop: CASSPLAGGPSYNEQFF. CDR3 coding DNA: TGTGCCAGCTCACCGCTAGCGGGAGGTCCATCCTACAATGAGCAGTTCTTC.

This chain connects TRBV19 to TRBJ2-5, with 13 bases that match TRBD2. CDR3 length equals 15 residues. CDR1 and CDR2 from the germline V gene are LNHDA and SQIVND (reference sequence). The J segment lost 5 bases and the V segment lost 7 bases, leaving 7 bases of the junction unmatched. The CDR3 loop reads CASKSGLAGVETQYF. The CDR3 bases are TGTGCCAGTAAGAGCGGACTAGCGGGAGTGGAGACCCAGTACTTC.

This clone was recorded once. This chain joins TRBV6-6 and TRBJ1-4; no firm D call. Germline CDR1 MNHNY, CDR2 SVGAGI (reference sequence). The V gene lost 11 bases and the J gene lost 8 bases, with 21 bases spanning the gap. The CDR3 loop spans 14 amino acids. The CDR3 sequence is CAAGAMGNAEKLFF. The CDR3, as DNA: TGTGCCGCAGGTGCCATGGGCAATGCCGAAAAACTGTTTTTT.

This clone has more than one count but fewer than ten. The gene calls are TRBV19 and TRBJ1-1; no definite D call. V dropped 2 bases and J dropped 1 base, with 5 bases sitting between them. This CDR3 spans 13 amino acids. CDR1 LNHDA and CDR2 SQIVND come from the germline V gene (reference sequence). The CDR3 bases are TGTGCCAGTAGTATATCTCCGAACACTGAAGCTTTCTTT. This translates into CASSISPNTEAFF. Filled out from reference TRBV19 and TRBJ1-1, the complete variable domain reads DGGITQSPKYLFRKEGQNVTLSCEQNLNHDAMYWYRQDPGQGLRLIYYSQIVNDFQKGDIAEGYSVSREKKESFPLTVTSAQKNPTAFYLCASSISPNTEAFFGQGTRLTVV.

In this sample, this clone turned up once. V and J are TRBV7-3 and TRBJ1-1; 7 bases map to TRBD1. Losses at the gene ends were 5 bases for V and 3 bases for J; bases not matched to a gene: 3. Germline V lookup: CDR1 SGHTA, CDR2 FQGTGA. This CDR3 has 13 residues. The CDR3 here is CASSAQGDTEAFF. CDR3 bases: TGTGCCAGCAGCGCGCAGGGGGACACTGAAGCTTTCTTT.

The chain carries TRBV7-2 and TRBJ1-2; 11 bases are shared with TRBD1. Germline V gene data show CDR1 as SGHTA and CDR2 as FQGNSA. This CDR3 region has 14 residues. The V segment lost 4 bases and the J segment 7 bases; nucleotides outside the gene matches: 5. The CDR3 DNA reads TGTGCCAGCAGCTCCGGACAGGGGGCGCGTGGCTACACCTTC. This encodes CASSSGQGARGYTF.

The chain carries TRBV6-5 and TRBJ1-1; D unclear. Trimming took off 8 bases at V and 1 base at J, with 14 bases between the two ends. Germline assignment: CDR1 MNHEY and CDR2 SVGAGI. The CDR3 extends over 14 amino acids. In nucleotides, the CDR3 is TGTGCCAGCCTAAGTCTCTCAGGGAACACTGAAGCTTTCTTT. Amino acid sequence: CASLSLSGNTEAFF.

The rearrangement uses TRBV5-6 and TRBJ2-7, with 8 bases matching TRBD2. Germline CDR1 and CDR2: SGHDT and YYEEEE. The CDR3 extends over 15 amino acids. The V segment lost 2 bases and the J segment 2 bases; nucleotides outside the gene matches: 6. CDR3 region: CASSFRGLGPYEQYF. The CDR3 nucleotides are TGTGCCAGCAGCTTTCGGGGACTAGGCCCCTACGAGCAGTACTTC.

The chain couples TRBV12-5 to TRBJ2-3; TRBD2 matches 9 bases. V lost 8 bases to trimming and J lost 2 bases; unmatched junction nucleotides: 5. CDR1 and CDR2 from the germline V gene are LGHNT and FRNRAP. CDR3 length: 14 amino acids. The CDR3 here is CASKASGNTDTQYF. The CDR3 DNA is TGTGCTAGTAAAGCTAGCGGGAACACAGATACGCAGTATTTT.

The chain carries TRBV3-1 (or the pseudogene TRBV3-2) and TRBJ1-1; 7 bases are shared with TRBD1. This CDR3 comprises 18 residues. Germline CDR1 and CDR2: LGHDT and YNNKEL (reference sequence). Trimming took 0 bases from V and 2 from J; bases not matched to a gene: 12. The CDR3 DNA follows: TGTGCCAGCAGCCAAGATAGGGGGCAGACCTCCCCAAACACTGAAGCTTTCTTT. This codes for CASSQDRGQTSPNTEAFF.

The rearrangement joins TRBV5-1 to TRBJ2-7; 8 nucleotides line up with TRBD1. The germline CDR1 and CDR2 sequences are SGHRS and YFSETQ. The V gene end was trimmed by 0 bases and the J gene end by 4 bases; junction bases not matched to a gene: 3. The CDR3 extends over 14 amino acids. This chain's CDR3 is CASSLGQGPYEQYF. The CDR3 nucleotides read TGCGCCAGCAGCTTGGGACAGGGGCCTTACGAGCAGTACTTC.

In its sample, this clone was seen a few times. The chain carries TRBV30 and TRBJ1-4; possibly TRBD1 for D (6 bases). The CDR3 is made up of 12 amino acids. Germline V gene lookup returns CDR1 GTSNPN and CDR2 SVGIG (reference sequence). The V end was cut by 4 bases, the J end by 8 bases, with 11 bases between. CDR3 residues: CAWNDQGEKLFF. The DNA for the CDR3 is TGTGCCTGGAATGACCAGGGGGAAAAACTGTTTTTT.